This entry lists 24 T cell receptor beta chains sequenced from one sample in a study of blood T cell repertoires in COVID-19. Profiling relied on immunoSEQ multiplex PCR, and the TCRdb table lists in-frame clones only, not all of them. The data hold around 300,000 clones, with roughly 85% observed a single time. Sequences were obtained from peripheral blood. Receptors originate from a human donor in a cohort sampled during active COVID-19.

This chain joins TRBV11-2 and TRBJ1-2; 9 bases map to TRBD1. The CDR3 runs to 13 residues. Germline values: CDR1 SGHAT, CDR2 FQNNGV. V gave up 4 bases and J gave up 8 bases; unmatched junction bases: 5. Written as DNA, the CDR3 is TGTGCCAGCAGCTGGGACAGGGTGGTCGGCTACACCTTC. As protein: CASSWDRVVGYTF.

The chain recombines TRBV29-1 with TRBJ1-5, with D unresolved. The CDR3 sequence is 14 residues long. Germline V CDR1 and CDR2: SQVTM, ANQGSEA. Trimming shortened V by 4 bases and J by 2 bases, and 12 bases separated the two germline ends. CDR3 sequence: CSVVGTDRNQPQHF. CDR3 bases: TGCAGCGTTGTTGGAACAGACCGCAATCAGCCCCAGCATTTT.

This chain connects TRBV18 to TRBJ2-7; D gene unclear. This CDR3 has 11 residues. V was pared by 5 bases and J by 3 bases, with 5 bases between. Germline V lookup: CDR1 KGHSH, CDR2 LQKENI. The CDR3 sequence is CASSSSYEQYF. The CDR3 bases are TGTGCCAGCTCATCTAGCTACGAGCAGTACTTC.

This chain connects TRBV5-1 to TRBJ2-7; 7 nucleotides agree with TRBD1. Looked up from germline, CDR1 is SGHRS and CDR2 is YFSETQ. With V trimmed by 4 bases and J by 0 bases, 16 bases remained unmatched. This CDR3 region has 18 residues. Here the CDR3 reads CASSALGYRGSSSYEQYF. DNA for the CDR3: TGCGCCAGCAGCGCTTTGGGGTACAGGGGAAGTAGCTCCTACGAGCAGTACTTC.

This rearrangement joins TRBV10-3 to TRBJ1-2; the match to TRBD1 covers 7 bases. This CDR3 has 15 amino acids. Unmatched junction bases numbered 9, after V lost 0 bases and J lost 8 bases. Germline loops: CDR1 ENHRY, CDR2 SYGVKD. This chain's CDR3 is CAISESRDSKGGYTF. CDR3 bases: TGTGCCATCAGTGAGTCCCGGGACAGTAAGGGAGGCTACACCTTC.

This clone was detected only a few times. The chain recombines TRBV19 with TRBJ1-1; D is undetermined. There are 13 residues in the CDR3. V lost 6 bases to trimming and J lost 5 bases, with 13 bases between them. Germline V gives CDR1 LNHDA, CDR2 SQIVND (reference sequence). The CDR3 DNA is TGTGCCAGTAGCTTAACGGTTTATACTGAAGCTTTCTTT. Protein: CASSLTVYTEAFF.

This chain uses TRBV6-1 with TRBJ2-4; D unresolved. Germline lookup yields CDR1 MNHNS and CDR2 SASEGT. This CDR3 comprises 14 residues. V dropped 1 base and J dropped 6 bases, with 10 bases sitting between them. This CDR3 reads CASSEGAYGNIQYF. The DNA for the CDR3 is TGTGCCAGCAGTGAAGGGGCATACGGAAACATTCAGTACTTC.

This clone was seen a single time. The chain has TRBV5-1 and TRBJ1-2, with 8 positions matching TRBD1. This CDR3 spans 16 amino acids. From germline, CDR1 is SGHRS and CDR2 YFSETQ. V gave up 1 base and J gave up 3 bases; unmatched junction bases: 8. The CDR3 reads CASSLRADRGYYGYTF. The CDR3 DNA follows: TGCGCCAGCAGCTTGAGGGCCGACAGGGGTTACTATGGCTACACCTTC.

CDR3 bases: TGTGCCAGCAGTTTCACAGGGGGACAGCCCCAGCATTTT. Amino acid sequence: CASSFTGGQPQHF. The V gene is TRBV12-3 or TRBV12-4, the J gene TRBJ1-5; 8 bases are a match to TRBD1. The CDR3 extends over 13 amino acids. Trimming removed 3 bases from V and 7 bases from J; junction bases left unmatched: 2.

The chain uses TRBV12-5 and TRBJ1-1; TRBD1 agrees at 7 bases. V shed 4 bases, J shed 3 bases, and the junction held 8 bases outside the gene matches. CDR1 is LGHNT, CDR2 FRNRAP, per germline. This CDR3 comprises 15 residues. CDR3 in DNA: TGTGCTAGTGGTTCCCTAGGAGGGGGCTACACTGAAGCTTTCTTT. Translated, it gives CASGSLGGGYTEAFF.

The chain uses TRBV3-1 (or the pseudogene TRBV3-2) and TRBJ2-6; 8 bases line up with TRBD1. Unmatched junction bases numbered 4, after V lost 3 bases and J lost 0 bases. Germline lookup yields CDR1 LGHDT and CDR2 YNNKEL (reference sequence). The CDR3 runs 17 residues. The CDR3, as DNA: TGTGCCAGCAGCCAGGGACAGGCGATCTCTGGGGCCAACGTCCTGACTTTC. Its translation is CASSQGQAISGANVLTF.

J is TRBJ2-7 and V is TRBV27; 7 bases match TRBD1. Germline loops: CDR1 MNHEY, CDR2 SMNVEV (reference sequence). V lost 5 bases and J lost 4; bases outside the gene matches: 2. This CDR3 is 12 amino acids long. The CDR3 DNA is TGTGCCAGCAGTCAGACAGGGTACGAGCAGTACTTC. Translating gives CASSQTGYEQYF.

The chain joins TRBV6-5 to TRBJ2-7, with D uncertain. The CDR3 spans 14 residues. Germline CDR1 reads MNHEY; CDR2 reads SVGAGI. Trimming removed 6 bases from V and 2 bases from J, with 14 bases in between. This CDR3 is CASRYDNRAYEQYF. The CDR3 DNA reads TGTGCCAGCAGATACGACAACCGTGCCTACGAGCAGTACTTC.

The CDR3 spells CASSDQSRGASYEQYF. The DNA for the CDR3 is TGTGCCAGCAGTGACCAAAGCAGGGGCGCTTCCTACGAGCAGTACTTC. The gene calls are TRBV2 and TRBJ2-7, with D tentatively TRBD1 (6 bases). The V gene lost 3 bases and the J gene lost 1 base, with 16 bases spanning the gap. The germline V gene encodes CDR1 SNHLY and CDR2 FYNNEI. The CDR3 spans 16 residues.

V is TRBV30 and J is TRBJ1-6; TRBD1 matches 7 bases. The CDR3 is 14 residues long. The germline V gene has CDR1 GTSNPN and CDR2 SVGIG (reference sequence). With V trimmed by 0 bases and J by 5 bases, 1 base remained unmatched. The CDR3 loop is CAWSVGTDNSPLHF. DNA of the CDR3: TGTGCCTGGAGTGTCGGGACAGATAATTCACCCCTCCACTTT.

This chain uses TRBV19 with TRBJ2-1, with TRBD1 as a possible D gene (5 bases). Trimming removed 5 bases from V and 5 bases from J, with 16 bases in between. The CDR3 runs 15 residues. Germline CDR1 reads LNHDA; CDR2 reads SQIVND (reference sequence). CDR3 residues: CASSYRQGRDNEQFF. For the CDR3, the DNA is TGTGCCAGTAGTTATCGTCAGGGTAGGGACAATGAGCAGTTCTTC.

This chain connects TRBV5-6 to TRBJ1-4, with D possibly TRBD1 on 6 matching bases. This CDR3 is built from 15 residues. Germline loops: CDR1 SGHDT, CDR2 YYEEEE. Trimming shortened V by 4 bases and J by 5 bases, and 15 bases separated the two germline ends. The CDR3 coding sequence is TGTGCCAGCAGCGGACAGACGGGCGGCAATGAAAAACTGTTTTTT. As protein: CASSGQTGGNEKLFF.

This clone is a singleton in its sample. The J gene is TRBJ2-3, the V gene TRBV9; D not certain. From germline, CDR1 is SGDLS and CDR2 YYNGEE. Trimming removed 4 bases from V and 9 bases from J, with 3 bases in between. The CDR3 has 9 amino acids. The CDR3 DNA reads as TGTGCCAGCAGCCGGACGCAGTATTTT. Protein sequence: CASSRTQYF.

With respect to this clone: Additional DNA sequences in this sample encode the identical CDR3. J is TRBJ2-1 and V is TRBV19, with 11 bases matching TRBD2. Trimming took 2 bases from V and 8 from J; bases not matched to a gene: 2. The CDR3 is 14 residues long. Germline V gene lookup returns CDR1 LNHDA and CDR2 SQIVND (reference sequence). The CDR3 here is CASSILAGGDEQFF. CDR3 coding DNA: TGTGCCAGTAGTATACTAGCGGGGGGTGATGAGCAGTTCTTC.

The CDR3 loop is CASSYAGSTYEQYF. The DNA of the CDR3 is TGTGCCAGCAGTTACGCAGGATCCACCTACGAGCAGTACTTC. The chain links TRBV6-5 to TRBJ2-7; the D is unclear. The V gene lost 2 bases and the J gene lost 2 bases, with 10 bases spanning the gap. The CDR3 has 14 residues. Germline V gene sequence: CDR1 MNHEY, CDR2 SVGAGI.

The chain combines TRBV29-1 with TRBJ2-3; 12 nucleotides line up with TRBD2. CDR3 length: 18 amino acids. The V gene's germline CDR1 is SQVTM and CDR2 ANQGSEA. The trim removed 1 base at V and 2 bases at J, leaving 10 bases unmatched. In DNA, the CDR3 is TGCAGCGTTGAAGCTTCCCTAGCGGGGGGGACCATCACAGATACGCAGTATTTT. Its protein is CSVEASLAGGTITDTQYF.

V gene TRBV19 combines with J gene TRBJ2-1; TRBD1 agrees at 11 bases. CDR3 length: 15 amino acids. With 2 bases clipped from V and 8 bases from J, the junction kept 5 bases outside the gene matches. In germline, CDR1 is LNHDA, CDR2 SQIVND (reference sequence). The CDR3 DNA is TGTGCCAGTAGTATACTGGGACAGGGGGTCGATGAGCAGTTCTTC. Protein: CASSILGQGVDEQFF.

This chain joins TRBV7-3 and TRBJ2-2; D not certain. Germline CDR1 reads SGHTA; CDR2 reads FQGTGA. With 4 bases removed from V and 3 bases from J, the gap between germline ends came to 6 bases. This CDR3 has 13 residues. CDR3 sequence (DNA): TGTGCCAGCAGCTCCCCGGACACCGGGGAGCTGTTTTTT. Residues: CASSSPDTGELFF.

J is TRBJ1-2 and V is TRBV6-2 or TRBV6-3, with a possible D match to TRBD1 (5 bases). Germline CDR1 MNHEY, CDR2 SVGEGT. The length of the CDR3 is 13 residues. V was trimmed by 6 bases and J by 4 bases, leaving 12 bases between them. The CDR3 DNA reads as TGTGCCAGCAGCCTAAGACAGAGCTATGGCTACACCTTC. It codes for CASSLRQSYGYTF.